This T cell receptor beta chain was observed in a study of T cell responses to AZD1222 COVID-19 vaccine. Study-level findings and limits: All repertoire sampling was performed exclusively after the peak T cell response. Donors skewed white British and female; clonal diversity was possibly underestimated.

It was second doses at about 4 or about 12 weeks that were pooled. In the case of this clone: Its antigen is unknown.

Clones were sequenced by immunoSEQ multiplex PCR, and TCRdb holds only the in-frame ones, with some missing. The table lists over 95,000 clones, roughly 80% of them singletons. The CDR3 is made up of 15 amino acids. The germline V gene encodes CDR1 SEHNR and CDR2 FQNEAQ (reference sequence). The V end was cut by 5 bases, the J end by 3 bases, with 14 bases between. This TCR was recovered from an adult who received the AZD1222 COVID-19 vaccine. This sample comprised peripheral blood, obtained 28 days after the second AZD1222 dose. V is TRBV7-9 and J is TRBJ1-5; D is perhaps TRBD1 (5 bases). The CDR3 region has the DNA TGTGCCAGCAGCCTCTCGGGGGGTAACAATCAGCCCCAGCATTTT. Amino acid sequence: CASSLSGGNNQPQHF.